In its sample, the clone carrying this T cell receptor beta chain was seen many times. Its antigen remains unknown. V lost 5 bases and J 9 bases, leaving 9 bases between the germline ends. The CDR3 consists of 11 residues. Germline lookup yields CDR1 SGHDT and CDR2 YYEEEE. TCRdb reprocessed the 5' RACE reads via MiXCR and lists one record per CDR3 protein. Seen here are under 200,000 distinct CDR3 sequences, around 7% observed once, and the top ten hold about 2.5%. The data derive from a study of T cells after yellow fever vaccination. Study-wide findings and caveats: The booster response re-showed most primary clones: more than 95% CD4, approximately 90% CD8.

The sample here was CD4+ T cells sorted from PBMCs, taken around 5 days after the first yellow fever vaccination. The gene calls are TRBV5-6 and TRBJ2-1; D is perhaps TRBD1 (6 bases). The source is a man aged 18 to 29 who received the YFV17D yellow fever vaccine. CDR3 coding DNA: TGTGCCAGCAGTCGACAGGTTGAGCAGTTCTTC. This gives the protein CASSRQVEQFF. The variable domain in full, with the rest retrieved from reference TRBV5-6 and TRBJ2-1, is DAGVTQSPTHLIKTRGQQVTLRCSPKSGHDTVSWYQQALGQGPQFIFQYYEEEERQRGNFPDRFSGHQFPNYSSELNVNALLLGDSALYLCASSRQVEQFFGPGTRLTVL.